This TCR beta chain was retrieved from a study of neurological immune-mediated disorders. Study observations and caveats: It was HTLV-1-associated myelopathy that showed the most TCR clonal expansion, while multiple sclerosis showed the least, falling below healthy controls.

From the 5' RACE reads, TCRdb called clonotypes with MiXCR, one entry per CDR3 protein. The sample has around 78,000 distinct CDR3 sequences, 17% seen once. CDR1 LGHNA and CDR2 YSLEER come from the germline V gene. V was clipped by 1 base and J by 5 bases; unmatched bases: 6. CDR3 size: 17 residues. This clonotype was counted at least ten times. Its antigen is still unknown. The genes are TRBV4-3 and TRBJ2-5; 14 positions match TRBD2. The sequenced sample consisted of PBMCs. The clonotype was recovered from a middle-aged woman in good health. CDR3 sequence: CASSQGLAGGTLETQYF. Here the CDR3 DNA reads TGCGCCAGCAGCCAAGGACTAGCGGGGGGGACGTTGGAGACCCAGTACTTC.